The 7 T cell receptor beta chains presented below share a single source sample, sequenced in a study of T cell changes during pregnancy in multiple sclerosis. Sequencing was performed with immunoSEQ multiplex PCR; in TCRdb, only in-frame clones are kept and a portion is missing. The sample has about 45,000 clones; around 96% are singletons. The source material was peripheral blood, sampled in the second trimester of pregnancy. The source is a female donor with multiple sclerosis, enrolled in a pregnancy study.

The chain is built from TRBV4-2 and TRBJ2-2; 7 positions agree with TRBD1. Germline V gene lookup returns CDR1 LGHNA and CDR2 YNFKEQ. Trimming took 5 bases from V and 4 from J; bases not matched to a gene: 4. The CDR3 extends over 14 amino acids. CDR3 DNA: TGTGCCAGCAGCTCCTCAGGGGGCACCGGGGAGCTGTTTTTT. It yields the protein CASSSSGGTGELFF.

V usage is TRBV18 and J usage is TRBJ1-5, with a weak D call TRBD1 (5 bases). The CDR3 is made up of 14 amino acids. CDR1 and CDR2 (germline): KGHSH, LQKENI. Trimming shortened V by 6 bases and J by 2 bases, and 11 bases separated the two germline ends. The DNA of the CDR3 is TGTGCCAGCTCCAAACAGGATGGCAATCAGCCCCAGCATTTT. Translation: CASSKQDGNQPQHF. The variable domain in full, with the rest retrieved from reference TRBV18 and TRBJ1-5, is NAGVMQNPRHLVRRRGQEARLRCSPMKGHSHVYWYRQLPEEGLKFMVYLQKENIIDESGMPKERFSAEFPKEGPSILRIQQVVRGDSAAYFCASSKQDGNQPQHFGDGTRLSIL.

The rearrangement joins TRBV7-2 to TRBJ1-1; D is unclear. Trimming removed 5 bases from V and 1 base from J, with 8 bases in between. CDR1 SGHTA and CDR2 FQGNSA come from the germline V gene. The CDR3 has 13 residues. The CDR3 bases are TGTGCCAGCAGCATTAATAAGAACACTGAAGCTTTCTTT. Amino acid sequence: CASSINKNTEAFF.

The chain has TRBV10-3 and TRBJ2-2; 8 bases line up with TRBD2. The CDR3 extends over 16 amino acids. The V gene's germline CDR1 is ENHRY and CDR2 SYGVKD. J gave up 1 base and V 3 bases, and 4 bases lay outside the gene matches. The CDR3 nucleotides are TGTGCCATCAGTGAACCCAGCGGGGGGAACACCGGGGAGCTGTTTTTT. It yields the protein CAISEPSGGNTGELFF.

In this sample, this clone turned up a few times. The chain links TRBV28 to TRBJ1-2; 8 nucleotides match TRBD1. With V trimmed by 5 bases and J by 2 bases, 10 bases remained unmatched. Germline lookup yields CDR1 MDHEN and CDR2 SYDVKM. There are 16 residues in the CDR3. CDR3 sequence: CASSPLAGGDNYGYTF. The CDR3 DNA reads TGTGCCAGCAGTCCCCTTGCAGGGGGCGACAACTATGGCTACACCTTC.

This clone was seen only once. The chain employs TRBV27 and TRBJ2-1; 12 bases match TRBD2. From germline, CDR1 is MNHEY and CDR2 SMNVEV (reference sequence). The CDR3 loop spans 21 amino acids. The ends lost 0 bases at V and 2 bases at J; junction bases unmatched: 14. The CDR3 protein is CASSLSREPSGRARAYNEQFF. The CDR3 DNA reads as TGTGCCAGCAGTTTATCGAGGGAGCCTAGCGGGAGGGCCAGGGCCTACAATGAGCAGTTCTTC.

The genes are TRBV4-3 and TRBJ1-1; D gene unclear. CDR3 size: 14 residues. Germline V lookup: CDR1 LGHNA, CDR2 YSLEER. Trimming removed 4 bases at V and 1 base at J, with 10 bases between. The CDR3 here is CASSPKNRNTEAFF. DNA for the CDR3: TGCGCCAGCAGCCCGAAGAATAGGAACACTGAAGCTTTCTTT.